Listed below are T cell receptor beta chains from one sample, sequenced in a study of T cells after posttransplantation cyclophosphamide. The protocol was immunoSEQ multiplex PCR, while the TCRdb copy is restricted to in-frame clones and leaves out a portion. Here the sample spans 7,500 to 10,000 clones, about 90% being singletons. Sequenced material: PBMCs, taken around 440 days after allogeneic stem cell transplant with calcineurin inhibitor and methotrexate. The receptors were sampled from a male patient between 50 and 60 years old who received an allogeneic stem cell transplant from an unrelated donor, was CMV-positive, and had chronic GVHD only. The graft donor may have contributed some T cells. CDR3s include the opening cysteine and the closing phenylalanine or tryptophan. D genes are given only for firm matches. Clone size is stated in some rows and not others, as once, few, many or a class when expanded.

d_call: TRBD1
v_call: TRBV29-1
clone_size: .
j_call: TRBJ2-7
cdr3_aa: CSVDRSGTGNEQYF
cdr3_nt: TGCAGCGTTGATAGATCCGGGACAGGGAACGAGCAGTACTTC

d_call: TRBD2
v_call: TRBV7-9
clone_size: .
j_call: TRBJ2-3
cdr3_aa: CASSVPGTSVPTDTQYF
cdr3_nt: TGTGCCAGCAGCGTACCCGGGACTAGCGTTCCCACAGATACGCAGTATTTT

d_call: .
v_call: TRBV5-6
clone_size: few
j_call: TRBJ2-7
cdr3_aa: CASSFRREQYF
cdr3_nt: TGTGCCAGCAGCTTTCGGAGGGAGCAGTACTTC

d_call: .
v_call: TRBV27
clone_size: .
j_call: TRBJ2-7
cdr3_aa: CASSLKGGDFEQYF
cdr3_nt: TGTGCCAGCAGTTTAAAGGGGGGGGATTTCGAGCAGTACTTC

d_call: TRBD1
v_call: TRBV7-9
clone_size: .
j_call: TRBJ1-2
cdr3_aa: CASSLAATGEGYTF
cdr3_nt: TGTGCCAGCAGCTTAGCCGCGACAGGGGAAGGCTACACCTTC

d_call: .
v_call: TRBV6-5
clone_size: .
j_call: TRBJ1-2
cdr3_aa: CASSPPGTFPYGYTF
cdr3_nt: TGTGCCAGCAGTCCCCCGGGAACCTTTCCCTATGGCTACACCTTC

d_call: .
v_call: TRBV7-2
clone_size: few
j_call: TRBJ1-2
cdr3_aa: CASSLAHGSNYGYTF
cdr3_nt: TGTGCCAGCAGCTTAGCGCACGGTTCTAACTATGGCTACACCTTC

d_call: .
v_call: TRBV27
clone_size: .
j_call: TRBJ2-3
cdr3_aa: CASSRGNTDTQYF
cdr3_nt: TGTGCCAGTTCTAGGGGTAACACAGATACGCAGTATTTT

d_call: TRBD1
v_call: TRBV2
clone_size: .
j_call: TRBJ1-4
cdr3_aa: CASTTRTGNEKLFF
cdr3_nt: TGTGCCAGCACTACGAGGACAGGGAACGAAAAACTGTTTTTT

d_call: TRBD1
v_call: TRBV15
clone_size: .
j_call: TRBJ2-5
cdr3_aa: CATSRVRGPAQETQYF
cdr3_nt: TGTGCCACCAGCAGAGTGAGGGGGCCCGCCCAAGAGACCCAGTACTTC

d_call: TRBD1
v_call: TRBV7-2
clone_size: few
j_call: TRBJ1-3
cdr3_aa: CASSFGNRGSGNTIYF
cdr3_nt: TGTGCCAGCAGCTTTGGTAACAGGGGCTCTGGAAACACCATATATTTT

d_call: .
v_call: TRBV29-1
clone_size: .
j_call: TRBJ1-1
cdr3_aa: CSVEATGTPNTEAFF
cdr3_nt: TGCAGCGTTGAAGCCACCGGGACACCGAACACTGAAGCTTTCTTT

d_call: TRBD1
v_call: TRBV29-1
clone_size: .
j_call: TRBJ2-7
cdr3_aa: CSVVLLDRAYEQYF
cdr3_nt: TGCAGCGTTGTTCTTCTGGACAGGGCCTACGAGCAGTACTTC

d_call: TRBD2
v_call: TRBV7-7
clone_size: .
j_call: TRBJ2-1
cdr3_aa: CASSLGSGGTNEQFF
cdr3_nt: TGTGCTAGCAGCTTAGGTAGCGGGGGTACTAATGAGCAGTTCTTC

d_call: TRBD2
v_call: TRBV7-2
clone_size: .
j_call: TRBJ2-7
cdr3_aa: CASSTGLAAYEQYF
cdr3_nt: TGTGCCAGCAGCACCGGACTAGCGGCCTACGAGCAGTACTTC

d_call: TRBD2
v_call: TRBV27
clone_size: once
j_call: TRBJ2-1
cdr3_aa: CASSLELAGVYNEQFF
cdr3_nt: TGTGCCAGCAGTTTAGAACTAGCGGGCGTCTACAATGAGCAGTTCTTC

d_call: TRBD1
v_call: TRBV4-2
clone_size: .
j_call: TRBJ1-2
cdr3_aa: CASSQRDRGGYGYTF
cdr3_nt: TGTGCCAGCAGCCAAAGGGACAGGGGAGGCTATGGCTACACCTTC

d_call: TRBD1
v_call: TRBV6-5
clone_size: .
j_call: TRBJ1-5
cdr3_aa: CASSLGTGGVQPQHF
cdr3_nt: TGTGCCAGCAGTTTGGGGACAGGGGGTGTTCAGCCCCAGCATTTT

d_call: .
v_call: TRBV6-1
clone_size: .
j_call: TRBJ1-2
cdr3_aa: CASSAFYGYTF
cdr3_nt: TGTGCCAGCAGTGCGTTCTATGGCTACACCTTC

d_call: TRBD1
v_call: TRBV7-6
clone_size: .
j_call: TRBJ2-5
cdr3_aa: CASSLGTGEETQYF
cdr3_nt: TGTGCCAGCAGCCTCGGGACAGGAGAAGAGACCCAGTACTTC

d_call: TRBD2
v_call: TRBV18
clone_size: .
j_call: TRBJ2-7
cdr3_aa: CASSPLVGAGGQYEQYF
cdr3_nt: TGTGCCAGCTCACCACTAGTAGGAGCGGGAGGTCAATACGAGCAGTACTTC

d_call: TRBD2
v_call: TRBV7-9
clone_size: .
j_call: TRBJ2-5
cdr3_aa: CASSPGGGRQETQYF
cdr3_nt: TGTGCCAGCAGCCCGGGGGGAGGACGACAAGAGACCCAGTACTTC

d_call: TRBD2
v_call: TRBV4-1
clone_size: .
j_call: TRBJ2-5
cdr3_aa: CASSQVSGGAYQETQYF
cdr3_nt: TGCGCCAGCAGCCAGGTCAGCGGGGGGGCCTACCAAGAGACCCAGTACTTC

d_call: .
v_call: TRBV7-9
clone_size: .
j_call: TRBJ2-1
cdr3_aa: CASRHLERYEQFF
cdr3_nt: TGTGCCAGCAGACATCTAGAGCGATATGAGCAGTTCTTC